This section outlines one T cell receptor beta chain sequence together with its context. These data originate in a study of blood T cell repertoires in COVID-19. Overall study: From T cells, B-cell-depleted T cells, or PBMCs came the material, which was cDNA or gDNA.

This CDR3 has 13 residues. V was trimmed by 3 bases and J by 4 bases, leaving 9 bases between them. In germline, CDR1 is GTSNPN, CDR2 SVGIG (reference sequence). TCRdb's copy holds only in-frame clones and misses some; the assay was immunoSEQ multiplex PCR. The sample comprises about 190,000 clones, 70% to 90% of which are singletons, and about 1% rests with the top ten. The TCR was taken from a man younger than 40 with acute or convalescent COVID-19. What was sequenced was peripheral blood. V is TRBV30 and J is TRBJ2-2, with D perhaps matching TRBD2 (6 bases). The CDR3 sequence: CAWSGTATGELFF. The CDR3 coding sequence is TGTGCCTGGAGCGGGACTGCCACCGGGGAGCTGTTTTTT.